A selection of T cell receptor beta chains follows, all from one sample in a study of Graves' ophthalmopathy and Graves' hyperthyroidism. MiXCR was run by TCRdb on the multiplex PCR reads, yielding one entry per CDR3 protein. The sample has over a million distinct CDR3 sequences; 35% to 45% are singletons. The sequencing sample was made of peripheral blood or thyroid tissue (not recorded which). Every receptor here comes from an adult man with Graves' hyperthyroidism. The conserved cysteine and the conserved F or W are not part of the CDR3 here. A D gene is named only where the DNA matches it firmly.

j_call v_call d_call cdr3_aa
TRBJ2-6 TRBV2 . AISDLGASNVLT
TRBJ1-6 TRBV2 . ASKVTGDSPLH
TRBJ1-6 TRBV7-9 . ASGRTDYNSPLH
TRBJ2-7 TRBV10-3 . ASSLLIRDLIREQY
TRBJ1-4 TRBV29-1 . SVGTDGGGSEKLF
TRBJ1-4 TRBV6-5 . ASSYGGANEKLF
TRBJ2-7 TRBV20-1 . SAGASGKQGSNYEQY
TRBJ1-5 TRBV18 TRBD1 ASSPRTGKVGNQPQH
. TRBV5-1 . ASKAAPEYEQF
TRBJ2-5 TRBV18 . ASSPRFADGGTQY
TRBJ1-3 TRBV7-6 . ASSVIPTDPGNTIY
TRBJ1-6 TRBV5-1 . ASSGAGDSPLH
TRBJ2-5 TRBV7-8 TRBD2 ASSSRLAGDVKETQY
TRBJ1-2 TRBV5-1 . ASSEGDGGNT
TRBJ2-2 TRBV29-1 TRBD1 SARGRDRGGTGELF
TRBJ1-2 TRBV24-1 TRBD1 ATSETGGPHGYT
TRBJ2-2 TRBV14 TRBD1 ASSLGQAITGELF
TRBJ1-6 TRBV20-1 . SARGYYSWSSYNSPLH
TRBJ2-2 TRBV7-6 . ASSTSWTGELF
TRBJ1-6 TRBV2 . ASSGRDTFTSPLH
TRBJ1-6 TRBV5-6 . ASSWAQGNSPLH
TRBJ2-7 TRBV24-1 . ATSDPGRTRYEQY
TRBJ2-2 TRBV5-1 TRBD2 ASSSPSSGSTGELF
TRBJ2-7 TRBV20-1 TRBD2 SARESGRVYEQY
TRBJ1-2 TRBV9 . ASSSGHPNYGYT
TRBJ2-7 TRBV7-3 . ASSESKRKSTYEQY
TRBJ2-6 TRBV6-5 TRBD2 ASSFLAGGSPGANVLT
TRBJ1-2 TRBV11-2 . ASSFGSDEGYGYT
TRBJ2-5 TRBV9 . PVETQY
TRBJ2-2 TRBV9 TRBD1 ASSVGTGQGAVTGELF
TRBJ2-5 TRBV14 . ASSSQSLETQY
TRBJ1-1 TRBV7-9 . ASSQTGPGSEAF
TRBJ1-3 TRBV19 . ASSIDPPGRSGNTIY
TRBJ1-2 TRBV30 . AWSVQANYGYT